Following are 29 T cell receptor beta chains from one sample sequenced in a study of Graves' ophthalmopathy and Graves' hyperthyroidism. Transcripts of RNA were the source for amplifying TCR beta CDR3 regions. The first-round RT-PCR employed HTBI primers together with the Qiagen OneStep RT-PCR kit. A multiplex PCR was then performed as the second round. TCRdb recomputed calls from the multiplex PCR reads with MiXCR, one row per CDR3 protein. The table shows roughly 700,000 distinct CDR3 sequences, with approximately 40% occurring only once. The material sequenced was peripheral blood. The receptors originated from an adult man with Graves' ophthalmopathy.

CDR3 loop: CASSLEGQDNQPQHF. For the CDR3, the DNA is TGTGCCAGCAGCTTAGAAGGGCAGGACAATCAGCCCCAGCATTTT. The V and J genes are TRBV11-2 and TRBJ1-5, with unresolved D. Trimming pared 0 bases from V and 3 bases from J, leaving 9 bases between. The CDR3 sequence is 15 residues long. The germline V gene encodes CDR1 SGHAT and CDR2 FQNNGV.

This clonotype was found a few times. This chain uses TRBV4-3 with TRBJ2-7, with 7 positions matching TRBD1. CDR1 is LGHNA and CDR2 is YSLEER in the germline V gene. Germline trimming cut 0 bases from V and 6 bases from J; bases unmatched to any gene: 17. CDR3 length: 18 amino acids. The CDR3 DNA follows: TGCGCCAGCAGCCAAGATTTCTCGCGACAGGGTATAACAGGCGAGCAGTACTTC. It encodes CASSQDFSRQGITGEQYF.

This clonotype was seen a few times. The chain employs TRBV2 and TRBJ2-2, with D perhaps given as TRBD1 or TRBD2 (5 bases each). V was pared by 6 bases and J by 2 bases, with 13 bases between. The CDR3 has 15 amino acids. CDR1 is SNHLY, CDR2 FYNNEI, per germline. The CDR3 region is CASRRPGLNTGELFF. CDR3 DNA sequence: TGTGCCAGCAGACGACCGGGGCTCAACACCGGGGAGCTGTTTTTT.

The genes are TRBV9 and TRBJ2-7; 7 bases match TRBD1. Germline V gene lookup returns CDR1 SGDLS and CDR2 YYNGEE. Germline trimming cut 2 bases from V and 7 bases from J; bases unmatched to any gene: 6. The CDR3 has 13 residues. CDR3 DNA sequence: TGTGCCAGCAGCGTTACAGGGGTCCATGAGCAGTACTTC. It yields the protein CASSVTGVHEQYF.

A few counts support this clonotype. V and J are TRBV9 and TRBJ2-7; 7 bases agree with TRBD1. This CDR3 has 16 residues. The germline V gene encodes CDR1 SGDLS and CDR2 YYNGEE. With V trimmed by 0 bases and J by 1 base, 7 bases remained unmatched. The CDR3 reads CASSVGSTGKSYEQYF. Written as DNA, the CDR3 is TGTGCCAGCAGCGTAGGCTCGACAGGGAAGTCCTACGAGCAGTACTTC.

Of note for this clonotype: A much bigger clone sits one base away, suggesting this may be a read error. The chain links TRBV4-2 to TRBJ1-2; possible D gene TRBD1, 5 bases. Germline loops: CDR1 LGHNA, CDR2 YNFKEQ. The CDR3 runs 15 residues. The DNA of the CDR3 is TGTGCCAGTAGTATCGGGGGACCGAGTTACTATGGCCACACCTTC. Residues: CASSIGGPSYYGHTF.

J is TRBJ2-7 and V is TRBV7-8; 11 nucleotides align to TRBD2. Germline V lookup: CDR1 SGHVS, CDR2 FQNEAQ. The trim removed 5 bases at V and 1 base at J, leaving 4 bases unmatched. This CDR3 region has 15 residues. This chain's CDR3 is CASSATSGASYEQYF. The CDR3 DNA is TGTGCCAGCAGCGCGACTAGCGGGGCTTCCTACGAGCAGTACTTC.

Concerning this clonotype itself: A much larger clonotype is one base distant, so this may be a read error. It is likely a read error, because the conserved phenylalanine at the end of the CDR3 is missing. CDR3 sequence: CASSLSRAETQYS. Here the CDR3 DNA reads TGTGCCAGCAGCTTATCCCGGGCAGAGACCCAGTACTCC. This sequence joins TRBV12-3 or TRBV12-4 and TRBJ2-5; D uncertain. The CDR3 loop spans 13 amino acids. The V and J ends lost 6 bases and 4 bases respectively, with 12 bases between them.

The rearrangement links TRBV25-1 to TRBJ1-1; no firm D call. The CDR3 covers 17 residues. The V gene's germline CDR1 is MGHDK and CDR2 SYGVNS. V was shortened by 3 bases and J by 1 base, with 18 bases between the two germline ends. CDR3 in amino acids: CASSDGFSGWENTEAFF. The CDR3 DNA sequence: TGTGCCAGCAGTGATGGGTTTTCGGGCTGGGAGAACACTGAAGCTTTCTTT.

V gene TRBV5-1 combines with J gene TRBJ2-5; possibly TRBD1 or TRBD2 for D (6 bases each). The V gene lost 5 bases and the J gene lost 1 base, with 12 bases spanning the gap. Per the germline V gene, CDR1 is SGHRS and CDR2 is YFSETQ. This CDR3 is 14 amino acids long. The CDR3 DNA reads as TGCGCCAGCAGTCGGGGGCGACGCCAAGAGACCCAGTACTTC. This codes for CASSRGRRQETQYF. The whole variable domain, filled in from reference TRBV5-1 and TRBJ2-5, reads KAGVTQTPRYLIKTRGQQVTLSCSPISGHRSVSWYQQTPGQGLQFLFEYFSETQRNKGNFPGRFSGRQFSNSRSEMNVSTLELGDSALYLCASSRGRRQETQYFGPGTRLLVL.

Concerning this clonotype itself: Relative to the germline gene, one junction end is altered; a read error may explain this. The gene calls are TRBV9 and TRBJ1-2; D is ambiguous. Germline V gene lookup returns CDR1 SGDLS and CDR2 YYNGEE. The CDR3 totals 13 residues. This CDR3 is CAGSFRPAFGYTF. As DNA, the CDR3 is TGTGCCGGCAGTTTTCGGCCGGCCTTTGGCTACACCTTC.

The chain employs TRBV2 and TRBJ2-7, with TRBD2 matching 9 bases. Germline V gives CDR1 SNHLY, CDR2 FYNNEI. V lost 3 bases to trimming and J lost 6 bases; unmatched junction nucleotides: 12. This CDR3 is built from 16 residues. CDR3 nucleotides: TGTGCCAGCAGTGAGATACGCGGGAGGGCCTTCGGCGAGCAGTACTTC. This encodes CASSEIRGRAFGEQYF.

The chain uses TRBV24-1 and TRBJ1-2, with D possibly matching TRBD1 (6 bases). The ends were cut back, 2 bases at V and 7 bases at J, with 19 bases in the middle. CDR3 size: 16 residues. CDR1 and CDR2 (germline): KGHDR, SFDVKD. The CDR3 reads CATSDSRVTGTGGYTF. DNA for the CDR3: TGTGCCACCAGTGATTCCAGGGTGACAGGAACAGGTGGCTACACCTTC.

This chain uses TRBV7-1 with TRBJ2-7; TRBD1 might be the D (7 bases). The end of the DNA aligns better with TRBJ2-1, so the J call may be wrong. TRBV7-1 is filed as an ORF, its function uncertain. The length of the CDR3 is 16 residues. CDR3 loop: CASSSGGGYSYNEQFF. The DNA of the CDR3 is TGTGCCAGCAGCTCCGGAGGGGGCTACTCCTACAATGAGCAGTTCTTC.

At least ten counts were recorded for this clonotype. This chain links TRBV25-1 with TRBJ1-6; TRBD1 might be the D (6 bases). The CDR3 has 12 residues. The germline V gene encodes CDR1 MGHDK and CDR2 SYGVNS. V was clipped by 6 bases and J by 10 bases, with 10 bases between them. The CDR3: CASSGQPSPLHF. The CDR3 coding sequence is TGTGCCAGCAGCGGACAGCCATCACCCCTCCACTTT.

This clonotype was detected a few times. One junction end does not reproduce the germline sequence, and a read error may be involved. The V and J genes are TRBV10-3 and TRBJ1-2; no clear D gene. Germline-derived CDR1 and CDR2 are ENHRY and SYGVKD. CDR3 size: 14 residues. The CDR3 loop is CASSEERRNYGYTF. Written as DNA, the CDR3 is TGTGCCAGCAGTGAAGAAAGACGGAACTATGGCTACACCTTC.

A remark on this clonotype: The junction and the germline gene differ at one end; a read error may be behind it. The V and J genes are TRBV10-3 and TRBJ1-1; no clear D gene. Germline V gene lookup returns CDR1 ENHRY and CDR2 SYGVKD. The CDR3 is 12 amino acids. CDR3 loop: CASSYSGSEAFF. The CDR3 coding sequence is TGTGCCAGCAGTTACTCGGGGTCGGAAGCTTTCTTT.

The genes are TRBV9 and TRBJ2-7, with D possibly matching TRBD1 (6 bases). The V end lost 3 bases, the J end lost 2 bases, and 12 bases lay between the germline ends. CDR1 and CDR2 from the germline V gene are SGDLS and YYNGEE. This CDR3 spans 14 amino acids. CDR3 nucleotide sequence: TGTGCCAGCAGCGAAGGCAGGGGAACCTACGAGCAGTACTTC. Translated: CASSEGRGTYEQYF.

This clonotype was picked up many times. J is TRBJ1-3 and V is TRBV29-1; D uncertain. Trimming took off 4 bases at V and 0 bases at J, with 7 bases between the two ends. Germline V gene data show CDR1 as SQVTM and CDR2 as ANQGSEA. The CDR3 is made up of 13 amino acids. In DNA, the CDR3 is TGCAGCGTTGCTTCTATCTCTGGAAACACCATATATTTT. It specifies CSVASISGNTIYF.

This clonotype was observed a few times. The chain employs TRBV20-1 and TRBJ2-2, with 9 bases aligning to TRBD2. The junction had 9 bases not matched to a gene; V was cut back by 4 bases and J by 0 bases. The CDR3 contains 17 residues. Germline-derived CDR1 and CDR2 are DFQATT and SNEGSKA (reference sequence). CDR3 in DNA: TGCAGTGCTAAGCCCAGCGGGGGGCTTACGAACACCGGGGAGCTGTTTTTT. This gives the protein CSAKPSGGLTNTGELFF.

This clonotype was observed a few times. Germline is not matched at one junction end, which may reflect a read error. The rearrangement uses TRBV24-1 and TRBJ1-5; 8 nucleotides align to TRBD1. The CDR3 is 15 amino acids. Germline CDR1 is KGHDR and CDR2 is SFDVKD. CDR3 amino acids: CASSGRGLSNQPQHF. The CDR3 DNA sequence: TGTGCCAGCAGTGGCAGGGGGCTGAGCAATCAGCCCCAGCATTTT.

Ten or more counts support this clonotype. The chain is built from TRBV7-7 and TRBJ2-5; 7 bases fit TRBD1. From germline, CDR1 is SSHAT and CDR2 FNYEAQ (reference sequence). CDR3 length equals 13 residues. V was pared by 7 bases and J by 5 bases, with 7 bases of the junction left unmatched. The CDR3 nucleotides read TGTGCCAGCACAACAGGGGATATGGAGACCCAGTACTTC. As protein: CASTTGDMETQYF.

This clonotype has a handful of counts. The chain carries TRBV11-2 and TRBJ2-7, with TRBD2 as a possible D gene (5 bases). Germline V CDR1 and CDR2: SGHAT, FQNNGV. V lost 3 bases and J lost 7, with 13 bases in between. The CDR3 contains 13 residues. Written as DNA, the CDR3 is TGTGCCAGCAGCTTGGGAGAGTTACGGGAGCAGTACTTC. It yields the protein CASSLGELREQYF.

This clonotype was recorded once. It may be a read error: a sequence one base away is much more abundant. This chain uses TRBV7-9 with TRBJ1-2; TRBD1 aligns across 7 bases. Germline CDR1 reads SEHNR; CDR2 reads FQNEAQ (reference sequence). This CDR3 region has 13 residues. The CDR3 nucleotides read TGTGCCAACAGCCCGGAAGGGGACAGCGGCTACACCTTC. Its protein product is CANSPEGDSGYTF.

This clonotype turned up a few times. DNA for the CDR3: TGTGCCAGCAGTTCCAATAACAGGGCCCCATTAAACTATGGCTACACCTTC. Translating gives CASSSNNRAPLNYGYTF. The V gene is TRBV2, the J gene TRBJ1-2; perhaps TRBD1 as D (6 bases). V was trimmed by 5 bases and J by 2 bases, leaving 21 bases between them. CDR1 is SNHLY and CDR2 is FYNNEI in the germline V gene. This CDR3 spans 17 amino acids.

The chain is built from TRBV19 and TRBJ1-4; D not resolved. Trimming took 1 base from V and 5 from J, leaving 11 bases between them. Germline V gene data show CDR1 as LNHDA and CDR2 as SQIVND (reference sequence). The CDR3 totals 15 residues. CDR3 residues: CASSIVRRLNEKLFF. CDR3 nucleotide sequence: TGTGCCAGTAGTATAGTCCGACGGCTGAATGAAAAACTGTTTTTT.

CDR3 in amino acids: CASSESGGLLSYEQYF. CDR3 bases: TGTGCCAGCAGCGAATCAGGGGGCCTTCTCTCCTACGAGCAGTACTTC. The J gene is TRBJ2-7, the V gene TRBV7-2; 8 nucleotides match TRBD1. Germline values: CDR1 SGHTA, CDR2 FQGNSA. With V trimmed by 5 bases and J by 0 bases, 9 bases remained unmatched. The CDR3 loop spans 16 amino acids. The variable domain in full, completed from reference TRBV7-2 and TRBJ2-7, reads GAGVSQSPSNKVTEKGKDVELRCDPISGHTALYWYRQSLGQGLEFLIYFQGNSAPDKSGLPSDRFSAERTGGSVSTLTIQRTQQEDSAVYLCASSESGGLLSYEQYFGPGTRLTVT.

Many counts were recorded for this clonotype. V is TRBV19 and J is TRBJ1-2; 7 positions match TRBD1. The CDR3 covers 13 residues. Germline V gene data show CDR1 as LNHDA and CDR2 as SQIVND (reference sequence). V trimming: 5 bases; J trimming: 5 bases; junction bases outside the gene matches: 5. The CDR3 DNA follows: TGTGCCAGTAGTCCGGACAGGAGGTATGGCTACACCTTC. This encodes CASSPDRRYGYTF.

The rearrangement joins TRBV29-1 to TRBJ1-1; D not resolved. Per the germline V gene, CDR1 is SQVTM and CDR2 is ANQGSEA. CDR3 length equals 14 residues. Trimming took 4 bases from V and 14 from J, leaving 26 bases between them. CDR3: CSVGAQVGDNEQFF. CDR3 nucleotide sequence: TGCAGCGTTGGGGCGCAGGTGGGAGACAATGAGCAGTTCTTT.